A single sample gave rise to the 22 T cell receptor beta chains below, sequenced in a study of cytomegalovirus exposure and HLA in healthy donors. PCR involved 60 Vbeta and 13 Jbeta primers. Produced via immunoSEQ multiplex PCR; TCRdb's table is partial and in-frame only. The table lists 64,000 or so clones, approximately 63% of them singletons. The sequenced sample was PBMCs. The receptors derive from a woman between 45 and 60 years old in good health and CMV-seropositive.

This clone was recorded a few times. V usage is TRBV5-4 and J usage is TRBJ1-2; tentative D call: TRBD1 (5 bases). Germline lookup yields CDR1 SGHNT and CDR2 YYREEE (reference sequence). V was clipped by 4 bases and J by 8 bases, with 18 bases between them. This CDR3 contains 14 residues. The CDR3 sequence is CASSRGTSTGGYTF. The DNA for the CDR3 is TGTGCCAGCAGCCGAGGGACTAGCACTGGGGGCTACACCTTC.

The chain employs TRBV15 and TRBJ2-7; weak D call: TRBD1 (5 bases). The germline V gene has CDR1 LNHNV and CDR2 YYDKDF (reference sequence). V lost 3 bases and J 2 bases, leaving 11 bases between the germline ends. CDR3 length: 14 amino acids. The DNA for the CDR3 is TGTGCCACCAGCAGGAAGACAGACCCCTACGAGCAGTACTTC. This translates into CATSRKTDPYEQYF. The entire variable domain, with the rest obtained from reference TRBV15 and TRBJ2-7, is as follows: DAMVIQNPRYQVTQFGKPVTLSCSQTLNHNVMYWYQQKSSQAPKLLFHYYDKDFNNEADTPDNFQSRRPNTSFCFLDIRSPGLGDTAMYLCATSRKTDPYEQYFGPGTRLTVT.

This clone was picked up a small number of times. The chain recombines TRBV9 with TRBJ1-5; 7 bases agree with TRBD1. The germline V gene has CDR1 SGDLS and CDR2 YYNGEE. The length of the CDR3 is 16 residues. V shed 0 bases, J shed 0 bases, and the junction held 3 bases outside the gene matches. The CDR3 sequence: CASSVGDSLSNQPQHF. CDR3 DNA: TGTGCCAGCAGCGTAGGGGACAGCCTTAGCAATCAGCCCCAGCATTTT.

The rearrangement uses TRBV13 and TRBJ2-7; 7 nucleotides match TRBD1. Trimming cost V 5 bases and J 1 base; bases outside gene matches: 5. From germline, CDR1 is PRHDT and CDR2 FYEKMQ (reference sequence). There are 14 residues in the CDR3. The CDR3 nucleotides read TGTGCCAGCAGCAATGACAGGGAATCCTACGAGCAGTACTTC. It yields the protein CASSNDRESYEQYF. The full variable domain, completed using reference TRBV13 and TRBJ2-7, is AAGVIQSPRHLIKEKRETATLKCYPIPRHDTVYWYQQGPGQDPQFLISFYEKMQSDKGSIPDRFSAQQFSDYHSELNMSSLELGDSALYFCASSNDRESYEQYFGPGTRLTVT.

The chain couples TRBV4-3 to TRBJ2-2, with D possibly matching TRBD2 (5 bases). The CDR3 spans 17 residues. V lost 0 bases, J lost 3 bases, and 14 bases lay in between. Per the germline V gene, CDR1 is LGHNA and CDR2 is YSLEER. As DNA, the CDR3 is TGCGCCAGCAGCCAAGAATGGAGAGCGGCAGACACCGGGGAGCTGTTTTTT. Its protein is CASSQEWRAADTGELFF.

The V and J genes are TRBV27 and TRBJ1-1; weak D call: TRBD1 (5 bases). This CDR3 comprises 13 residues. V was cut by 6 bases and J by 4 bases, with 12 bases left in between. Germline V lookup: CDR1 MNHEY, CDR2 SMNVEV (reference sequence). CDR3 region: CASSLGGFTEAFF. CDR3 nucleotides: TGTGCCAGCAGCCTGGGGGGGTTCACTGAAGCTTTCTTT.

This chain uses TRBV6-5 with TRBJ2-7; D is perhaps TRBD1 (6 bases). Germline V gene sequence: CDR1 MNHEY, CDR2 SVGAGI. The CDR3 loop spans 14 amino acids. The germline V and J ends were trimmed by 2 bases and 3 bases, with 11 bases remaining between them. This CDR3 is CASSYEDSHYEQYF. The DNA of the CDR3 is TGTGCCAGCAGTTACGAGGACAGCCACTACGAGCAGTACTTC.

This chain uses TRBV18 with TRBJ2-1; D remains unclear. Germline V gene sequence: CDR1 KGHSH, CDR2 LQKENI. The CDR3 has 13 amino acids. V was clipped by 2 bases and J by 6 bases, with 8 bases between them. The CDR3: CASSPDGRNEQFF. The CDR3 bases are TGTGCCAGCTCACCAGATGGGCGCAATGAGCAGTTCTTC.

This clone appeared once. This chain links TRBV29-1 with TRBJ1-2; unclear D gene. Looked up from germline, CDR1 is SQVTM and CDR2 is ANQGSEA. V was pared by 1 base and J by 4 bases, with 22 bases between. This CDR3 spans 17 amino acids. Written as DNA, the CDR3 is TGCAGCGTTGAAGGAATCCTAGTGGCAGCCAGAACCTATGGCTACACCTTC. This translates into CSVEGILVAARTYGYTF.

J is TRBJ2-3 and V is TRBV18; maybe TRBD2 (5 bases). Trimming removed 3 bases at V and 0 bases at J, with 13 bases between. The germline gives CDR1 KGHSH, CDR2 LQKENI. This CDR3 is 16 amino acids long. CDR3: CASSPIPGSSTDTQYF. The CDR3 coding sequence is TGTGCCAGCTCACCTATCCCGGGATCTAGCACAGATACGCAGTATTTT.

V usage is TRBV7-9 and J usage is TRBJ1-1; TRBD1 aligns across 9 bases. The CDR3 consists of 15 residues. Per germline, CDR1 SEHNR and CDR2 FQNEAQ (reference sequence). V shed 5 bases and J 4 bases; nucleotides not matched to a gene: 8. The CDR3 reads CASSLQGAIVTEAFF. The CDR3 DNA reads as TGTGCCAGCAGCCTACAGGGGGCAATTGTCACTGAAGCTTTCTTT. The whole variable domain, remainder taken from reference TRBV7-9 and TRBJ1-1, is DTGVSQNPRHKITKRGQNVTFRCDPISEHNRLYWYRQTLGQGPEFLTYFQNEAQLEKSRLLSDRFSAERPKGSFSTLEIQRTEQGDSAMYLCASSLQGAIVTEAFFGQGTRLTVV.

The J gene is TRBJ2-7, the V gene TRBV10-3; TRBD1 aligns across 8 bases. Unmatched junction bases numbered 13, after V lost 5 bases and J lost 4 bases. Per the germline V gene, CDR1 is ENHRY and CDR2 is SYGVKD. The CDR3 has 16 residues. The CDR3, as DNA: TGTGCCATCAGTCCCGGGACAGGTATGGCGTCGTACGAGCAGTACTTC. This translates into CAISPGTGMASYEQYF.

This clone was seen only a few times. The chain employs TRBV5-8 and TRBJ1-5; no firm D call. V lost 4 bases to trimming and J lost 3 bases, with 20 bases between them. The CDR3 contains 17 residues. Germline V lookup: CDR1 SGHTS, CDR2 YDEGEE. This CDR3 reads CASSPLGSGALNQPQHF. The CDR3 DNA reads TGTGCCAGCAGCCCACTCGGATCAGGTGCCCTCAATCAGCCCCAGCATTTT.

This chain connects TRBV4-2 to TRBJ2-5; TRBD1 is a possible D gene (5 bases). CDR3 length: 14 amino acids. Trimming pared 0 bases from V and 4 bases from J, leaving 9 bases between. Germline V gene data show CDR1 as LGHNA and CDR2 as YNFKEQ. CDR3 sequence reads: CASSQDPRAETQYF. CDR3 sequence (DNA): TGTGCCAGCAGCCAAGATCCCAGGGCAGAGACCCAGTACTTC.

CDR3 region: CASSVLGTDTQYF. The CDR3 DNA sequence: TGTGCCAGCAGTGTCCTAGGAACAGATACGCAGTATTTT. The chain couples TRBV27 to TRBJ2-3; no definite D call. This CDR3 has 13 residues. V dropped 5 bases and J dropped 3 bases, with 9 bases sitting between them. In germline, CDR1 is MNHEY, CDR2 SMNVEV (reference sequence).

The chain carries TRBV28 and TRBJ2-1; D gene ambiguous. The CDR3 is 12 residues long. The V gene lost 5 bases and the J gene lost 5 bases, with 7 bases spanning the gap. Germline V lookup: CDR1 MDHEN, CDR2 SYDVKM. Here the CDR3 DNA reads TGTGCCAGCAGTCAACAAAACAATGAGCAGTTCTTC. Protein: CASSQQNNEQFF.

This chain links TRBV5-6 with TRBJ1-1, with 7 bases fitting TRBD1. The junction had 6 bases not matched to a gene; V was cut back by 6 bases and J by 7 bases. In germline, CDR1 is SGHDT, CDR2 YYEEEE. This CDR3 has 12 amino acids. CDR3 sequence (DNA): TGTGCCAGCACCCGGGGGACAGATGAAGCTTTCTTT. Protein: CASTRGTDEAFF.

The chain uses TRBV7-2 and TRBJ1-4, with 9 bases lining up with TRBD1. The CDR3 consists of 14 residues. V shed 4 bases, J shed 7 bases, and the junction held 4 bases outside the gene matches. Germline values: CDR1 SGHTA, CDR2 FQGNSA. CDR3 in amino acids: CASSSGQGVEKLFF. DNA of the CDR3: TGTGCCAGCAGCTCGGGACAGGGAGTTGAAAAACTGTTTTTT.

In this sample, this clone turned up a few times. The gene calls are TRBV5-1 and TRBJ2-5; D gene uncertain. This CDR3 has 14 residues. CDR1 and CDR2 from the germline V gene are SGHRS and YFSETQ. Trimming removed 5 bases from V and 5 bases from J, with 16 bases in between. The CDR3 region is CASRYTSTQETQYF. As DNA, the CDR3 is TGCGCCAGCAGGTATACTTCGACACAGGAGACCCAGTACTTC.

In DNA, the CDR3 is TGCGCCAGCAGCCAAGGAGGGGGGGCAGACGAGCAGTACTTC. Its translation is CASSQGGGADEQYF. The rearrangement links TRBV4-3 to TRBJ2-7, with D possibly matching TRBD2 (7 bases). This CDR3 is built from 14 residues. CDR1 is LGHNA, CDR2 YSLEER, per germline. Deletions cut 1 base from V and 5 bases from J, with 12 bases between.

This clone was detected a few times. The V gene is TRBV7-9, the J gene TRBJ2-1, with 7 bases matching TRBD2. V lost 5 bases to trimming and J lost 11 bases; unmatched junction nucleotides: 9. The CDR3 covers 13 residues. Germline V CDR1 and CDR2: SEHNR, FQNEAQ (reference sequence). The CDR3 DNA reads as TGTGCCAGCAGCGGCGGGAGCTTGATGAAGCAGTTCTTC. As protein: CASSGGSLMKQFF.

This clone was observed a few times. V gene TRBV7-3 combines with J gene TRBJ1-1; no reliable D call. The germline gives CDR1 SGHTA, CDR2 FQGTGA. Trimming pared 5 bases from V and 3 bases from J, leaving 13 bases between. The CDR3 runs 14 residues. In nucleotides, the CDR3 is TGTGCCAGCAGCACGGGGAGCAGCGACACTGAAGCTTTCTTT. It specifies CASSTGSSDTEAFF.